The present T cell receptor (beta chain) was sequenced within a study of cytomegalovirus exposure and HLA in healthy donors (dated by TCRdb to the late 2010s). For the study in its entirety: The 666 repertoires of the first cohort and the 95 to 150 validation repertoires were produced on the same platform, according to a later analysis. The study aimed to test whether cataloging public T cell receptors could reveal signatures of past pathogen exposure. A separate validation cohort of 100 to 150 different subjects was used in addition to the approximately 700-subject first cohort. The study combined high-throughput TCR immunosequencing, statistical association of individual TCRs with disease status, and machine learning to predict cytomegalovirus infection status.

What the authors observed across the whole study: The authors suggested that the approach could potentially be extended to other disease states and immunological phenotypes. The classifier was reported to diagnose cytomegalovirus status with high specificity and sensitivity in both the original cohort and the validation cohort. The study listed around 160 TCR beta chains as associated with cytomegalovirus. All 120 or so repertoires were used to score co-occurrence in the validation cohort in a later analysis, because that analysis had no HLA typing for the cohort. A few of the identified cytomegalovirus-associated TCR beta chains were confirmed in vitro to be specific for cytomegalovirus antigens. In a later analysis, TCRs clustered in the first cohort were found to also tend to co-occur in the roughly 130 validation repertoires, with about 93% of cluster scores above 0. Most TCR sequences were observed very rarely across donors, whereas some public TCRs were present in many individuals.

Concerning this clone: Its antigen is not yet known. Within one base of it there is no much larger clone, and no base qualities were kept.

The method behind the library was the immunoSEQ multiplex PCR assay. In the source study's methods: A statistical classification framework was built to diagnose cytomegalovirus status from the catalog of TCR beta chain sequences. TCRdb mirrors the immuneACCESS table, restricted to in-frame sequences. Some clones are absent from its copies; in checked studies, under half trace to an unresolved V gene, and the reason for the others is unknown. V and J calls and clone size are copied from that table; D and trimming were computed from the DNA. This sample holds roughly 200,000 clones; around nine tenths were observed only once. The ten most abundant clones make up approximately 7.7% of the sample. The donors were included in the validation cohort of 120 subjects, a group kept apart from the roughly 670-subject first cohort. The receptor was isolated from a man aged 30 to 45 in good health and CMV-seropositive. The source material was PBMCs.

The CDR3 region reads CASSFADYSNQPQHF. The base sequence is TGTGCCAGCAGCTTTGCCGATTATAGCAATCAGCCCCAGCATTTT. The chain links TRBV7-2 with TRBJ1-5, with the D segment identity uncertain. The CDR1 and CDR2 encoded by the germline V gene are SGHTA and FQGNSA. The CDR3 goes from the cysteine to the phenylalanine over 15 residues. Only CDR3 DNA is held: 45 bases, read in frame from base 1. V is pared back by 3 bases and J by 0 bases, with 9 bases lying between the germline termini.